The 28 T cell receptor beta chains below were found in one sample sequenced in a study of blood T cell repertoires in COVID-19. This table comes from immunoSEQ multiplex PCR, and its TCRdb copy is limited to in-frame clones, with some not included. The top ten clones hold 1% of a sample with 300,000 to 400,000 clones, roughly 91% of them seen once. Sequenced input: peripheral blood. The receptor source for this set is a man aged 50 to 59 with active or convalescent COVID-19.

This CDR3 is CASSIDRAGKIKYGYTF. DNA of the CDR3: TGTGCCAGTAGTATAGATAGGGCAGGGAAGATTAAGTATGGCTACACCTTC. The chain couples TRBV19 to TRBJ1-2; D perhaps matches TRBD1 (5 bases). Germline loops: CDR1 LNHDA, CDR2 SQIVND (reference sequence). Trimming removed 0 bases at V and 5 bases at J, with 19 bases between. The CDR3 totals 17 residues.

The chain employs TRBV5-1 and TRBJ2-5; the D is unclear. The CDR3 length is 13 residues. In germline, CDR1 is SGHRS, CDR2 YFSETQ. Trimming stripped 6 bases from V and 1 base from J, with 10 bases between. DNA of the CDR3: TGCGCCAGCAAAGCACCTCCCCAAGAGACCCAGTACTTC. Amino acids: CASKAPPQETQYF. The variable domain in full, with the rest retrieved from reference TRBV5-1 and TRBJ2-5, is KAGVTQTPRYLIKTRGQQVTLSCSPISGHRSVSWYQQTPGQGLQFLFEYFSETQRNKGNFPGRFSGRQFSNSRSEMNVSTLELGDSALYLCASKAPPQETQYFGPGTRLLVL.

The rearrangement uses TRBV25-1 and TRBJ1-2; D ambiguous. CDR3 size: 11 residues. CDR1 MGHDK and CDR2 SYGVNS come from the germline V gene. V was clipped by 5 bases and J by 5 bases, with 6 bases between them. The CDR3, as DNA: TGTGCCAGCAGTTCATCATATGGCTACACCTTC. It is translated as CASSSSYGYTF.

With respect to this clone: Other DNA sequences in this sample translate to the same CDR3. V gene TRBV28 combines with J gene TRBJ1-5; D unresolved. The ends were cut back, 2 bases at V and 1 base at J, with 9 bases in the middle. Germline V gene sequence: CDR1 MDHEN, CDR2 SYDVKM. The CDR3 has 15 amino acids. The CDR3 bases are TGTGCCAGCAGTTTAGGCGGGAACAGCAATCAGCCCCAGCATTTT. Its protein is CASSLGGNSNQPQHF.

This sequence joins TRBV18 and TRBJ1-2, with TRBD1 matching 9 bases. CDR1 and CDR2 from the germline V gene are KGHSH and LQKENI. This CDR3 is built from 14 residues. With V trimmed by 5 bases and J by 5 bases, 6 bases remained unmatched. The CDR3 loop is CASSSGQGRYGYTF. The CDR3 DNA reads as TGTGCCAGCTCATCAGGACAGGGGCGATATGGCTACACCTTC.

The rearrangement uses TRBV7-6 and TRBJ1-3; no clear D. The V gene lost 5 bases and the J gene lost 0 bases, with 14 bases spanning the gap. CDR1 is SGHVS and CDR2 is FNYEAQ in the germline V gene. The CDR3 spans 16 residues. The CDR3: CASSVTYRFSGNTIYF. The CDR3 region has the DNA TGTGCCAGCAGCGTTACTTACAGATTCTCTGGAAACACCATATATTTT.

The V gene is TRBV19, the J gene TRBJ2-5, with TRBD2 matching over 11 bases. CDR1 is LNHDA, CDR2 SQIVND, per germline (reference sequence). The CDR3 spans 16 residues. V was pared by 1 base and J by 4 bases, with 5 bases of the junction left unmatched. The CDR3 DNA reads TGTGCCAGTAGTATAGGGGGCGGGACTAGCGGAGAGACCCAGTACTTC. Translation gives CASSIGGGTSGETQYF.

This sequence joins TRBV7-3 and TRBJ1-1; a possible D gene is TRBD1 (6 bases). Trimming left V 2 bases short and J 1 base short, with 8 bases between. This CDR3 is 14 amino acids long. Germline V gene data show CDR1 as SGHTA and CDR2 as FQGTGA. CDR3 sequence reads: CASSLEGGNTEAFF. In nucleotides, the CDR3 is TGTGCCAGCAGCTTAGAAGGGGGGAACACTGAAGCTTTCTTT.

The chain combines TRBV7-8 with TRBJ2-7, with TRBD1 as a possible D gene (6 bases). V was shortened by 4 bases and J by 1 base, with 8 bases between the two germline ends. CDR3 length equals 13 residues. Germline V lookup: CDR1 SGHVS, CDR2 FQNEAQ. For the CDR3, the DNA is TGTGCCAGCAGCTGGGGGCAGTCCTACGAGCAGTACTTC. The encoded protein is CASSWGQSYEQYF.

The chain couples TRBV28 to TRBJ1-2; 11 nucleotides agree with TRBD1. V shed 6 bases and J 4 bases; nucleotides not matched to a gene: 10. The germline V gene has CDR1 MDHEN and CDR2 SYDVKM. This CDR3 is built from 16 residues. For the CDR3, the DNA is TGTGCCAGCAGCCCTATAGGGACAGGGGGGATCTATGGCTACACCTTC. Protein product: CASSPIGTGGIYGYTF.

This clone was detected only once. This chain connects TRBV10-3 to TRBJ1-2, with D hard to call. Germline V gene data show CDR1 as ENHRY and CDR2 as SYGVKD. With 6 bases removed from V and 8 bases from J, the gap between germline ends came to 19 bases. The CDR3 loop spans 14 amino acids. CDR3 sequence (DNA): TGTGCCATCAGGGCGGCCAGCTCCGAATCCGGCTACACCTTC. Protein: CAIRAASSESGYTF.

The chain recombines TRBV5-1 with TRBJ2-7; no clear D. This CDR3 has 15 amino acids. Looked up from germline, CDR1 is SGHRS and CDR2 is YFSETQ. The ends were cut back, 0 bases at V and 0 bases at J, with 10 bases in the middle. The CDR3 here is CASSLAGGSSYEQYF. DNA of the CDR3: TGCGCCAGCAGCTTGGCCGGCGGCTCCTCCTACGAGCAGTACTTC.

This clone was seen more than once but under ten times. The chain links TRBV6-2 or TRBV6-3 to TRBJ2-7, with 8 bases lining up with TRBD1. The junction had 4 bases not matched to a gene; V was cut back by 6 bases and J by 0 bases. CDR3 length equals 14 residues. The V gene's germline CDR1 is MNHEY and CDR2 SVGEGT. The CDR3 spells CASRPGQGSYEQYF. CDR3 sequence (DNA): TGTGCCAGCAGACCTGGACAGGGCTCCTACGAGCAGTACTTC.

V gene TRBV25-1 combines with J gene TRBJ2-3, with unresolved D. V was trimmed by 5 bases and J by 1 base, leaving 13 bases between them. The V gene's germline CDR1 is MGHDK and CDR2 SYGVNS. CDR3 size: 15 residues. The CDR3 DNA reads TGTGCCAGCAGTTCATCCAGTGTCGGCACAGATACGCAGTATTTT. Its translation is CASSSSSVGTDTQYF.

The chain combines TRBV18 with TRBJ2-7; 12 bases line up with TRBD2. V was pared by 2 bases and J by 5 bases, with 4 bases of the junction left unmatched. Germline V lookup: CDR1 KGHSH, CDR2 LQKENI. CDR3 size: 15 residues. The DNA for the CDR3 is TGTGCCAGCTCACCAACTAGCGGGAGGACCCACGAGCAGTACTTC. Protein sequence: CASSPTSGRTHEQYF.

The CDR3 spells CASSQFQVGFSDTQYF. In nucleotides, the CDR3 is TGTGCCAGCAGCCAATTCCAGGTTGGGTTTTCAGATACGCAGTATTTT. The V call is TRBV5-6, the J call TRBJ2-3; D not resolved. Germline CDR1 is SGHDT and CDR2 is YYEEEE. The V end was cut by 4 bases, the J end by 4 bases, with 19 bases between. This CDR3 contains 16 residues.

This chain connects TRBV6-5 to TRBJ2-7; tentative D call: TRBD2 (6 bases). CDR1 MNHEY and CDR2 SVGAGI come from the germline V gene. Trimming removed 6 bases at V and 6 bases at J, with 12 bases between. There are 12 residues in the CDR3. In DNA, the CDR3 is TGTGCCAGCAGGTCACTCGGGGGCGAGCAGTACTTC. Residues: CASRSLGGEQYF.

Here the CDR3 reads CASSQVSSSGNTIYF. CDR3 sequence (DNA): TGCGCCAGCAGCCAAGTATCTAGCTCTGGAAACACCATATATTTT. This chain uses TRBV4-3 with TRBJ1-3; no definite D call. The CDR3 totals 15 residues. V was pared by 1 base and J by 0 bases, with 7 bases between. Germline V lookup: CDR1 LGHNA, CDR2 YSLEER.

V is TRBV28 and J is TRBJ1-5; TRBD1 is a possible D gene (6 bases). This CDR3 region has 15 residues. V was shortened by 6 bases and J by 4 bases, with 16 bases between the two germline ends. Germline CDR1 is MDHEN and CDR2 is SYDVKM. The CDR3 nucleotides are TGTGCCAGCAGGGTCCCTCAGGGGAGTAATCAGCCCCAGCATTTT. It specifies CASRVPQGSNQPQHF. The entire variable domain, with the rest obtained from reference TRBV28 and TRBJ1-5, is as follows: DVKVTQSSRYLVKRTGEKVFLECVQDMDHENMFWYRQDPGLGLRLIYFSYDVKMKEKGDIPEGYSVSREKKERFSLILESASTNQTSMYLCASRVPQGSNQPQHFGDGTRLSIL.

This sequence joins TRBV18 and TRBJ2-1, with 7 bases matching TRBD2. The CDR3 extends over 16 amino acids. V was pared by 0 bases and J by 5 bases, with 7 bases of the junction left unmatched. In germline, CDR1 is KGHSH, CDR2 LQKENI. CDR3 DNA: TGTGCCAGCTCACCACCATCTAGCGGTTTGAACAATGAGCAGTTCTTC. It is translated as CASSPPSSGLNNEQFF.

V and J are TRBV5-1 and TRBJ2-7; possible D gene TRBD1, 6 bases. Germline V lookup: CDR1 SGHRS, CDR2 YFSETQ. The CDR3 has 14 residues. Trimming shortened V by 4 bases and J by 0 bases, and 11 bases separated the two germline ends. The CDR3 nucleotides are TGCGCCAGCAGCGTTAGACAGGACTCCTACGAGCAGTACTTC. This sequence encodes CASSVRQDSYEQYF.

The J gene is TRBJ1-1, the V gene TRBV10-2, with 11 bases identical to TRBD1. The CDR3 is 14 amino acids. Losses at the gene ends were 3 bases for V and 6 bases for J; bases not matched to a gene: 3. The germline CDR1 and CDR2 sequences are WSHSY and SAAADI. The CDR3 DNA is TGCGCCAGCAGTGACGGACAGGGGGCGTCTGAAGCTTTCTTT. This translates into CASSDGQGASEAFF.

The chain uses TRBV30 and TRBJ1-1; 8 bases map to TRBD1. Unmatched junction bases numbered 6, after V lost 1 base and J lost 11 bases. CDR3 size: 12 residues. CDR1 is GTSNPN and CDR2 is SVGIG in the germline V gene (reference sequence). CDR3 DNA: TGTGCCTGGAGTGCAGGGGGCTTGATTGCTTTCTTT. It encodes CAWSAGGLIAFF.

The J gene is TRBJ2-2, the V gene TRBV28; TRBD1 is a possible D gene (6 bases). Trimming took off 5 bases at V and 2 bases at J, with 15 bases between the two ends. The germline V gene has CDR1 MDHEN and CDR2 SYDVKM. The CDR3 length is 16 residues. CDR3 region: CASSGGSGTNTGELFF. In DNA, the CDR3 is TGTGCCAGCAGTGGGGGCTCAGGGACCAACACCGGGGAGCTGTTTTTT. Based on the CDR3 plus reference TRBV28 and TRBJ2-2, the full variable domain is DVKVTQSSRYLVKRTGEKVFLECVQDMDHENMFWYRQDPGLGLRLIYFSYDVKMKEKGDIPEGYSVSREKKERFSLILESASTNQTSMYLCASSGGSGTNTGELFFGEGSRLTVL.

This rearrangement joins TRBV28 to TRBJ1-3; D unclear. The length of the CDR3 is 16 residues. CDR1 and CDR2 from the germline V gene are MDHEN and SYDVKM. Between the trimmed V and J ends, which lost 6 bases and 0 bases, there was a span of 15 bases. DNA of the CDR3: TGTGCCAGCAGCCTGGGCCTCCCAGGCTCTGGAAACACCATATATTTT. Its translation is CASSLGLPGSGNTIYF.

This chain joins TRBV7-9 and TRBJ2-7, with 8 bases that match TRBD1. After removal of 5 bases from V and 5 bases from J, the junction contained 8 bases not matched to a gene. Germline CDR1 SEHNR, CDR2 FQNEAQ (reference sequence). CDR3 length: 14 residues. The CDR3 region has the DNA TGTGCCAGCAGCGTGAACAGGGGGTCCCACGAGCAGTACTTC. This gives the protein CASSVNRGSHEQYF. Based on the CDR3 plus reference TRBV7-9 and TRBJ2-7, the full variable domain is DTGVSQNPRHKITKRGQNVTFRCDPISEHNRLYWYRQTLGQGPEFLTYFQNEAQLEKSRLLSDRFSAERPKGSFSTLEIQRTEQGDSAMYLCASSVNRGSHEQYFGPGTRLTVT.

The gene calls are TRBV28 and TRBJ1-2; weak D call: TRBD1 (6 bases). Trimming shortened V by 1 base and J by 7 bases, and 16 bases separated the two germline ends. The CDR3 runs to 15 residues. The germline V gene encodes CDR1 MDHEN and CDR2 SYDVKM. The CDR3 spells CASSLSAPGVSGYTF. CDR3 nucleotide sequence: TGTGCCAGCAGTTTATCCGCCCCAGGGGTGAGTGGCTACACCTTC.

The chain employs TRBV7-6 and TRBJ2-7; D is undetermined. CDR3 length equals 15 residues. Germline CDR1 is SGHVS and CDR2 is FNYEAQ. Deletions cut 1 base from V and 1 base from J, with 11 bases between. CDR3 in DNA: TGTGCCAGCAGCTTAGGTGGCCAGACTTCCTACGAGCAGTACTTC. This encodes CASSLGGQTSYEQYF.